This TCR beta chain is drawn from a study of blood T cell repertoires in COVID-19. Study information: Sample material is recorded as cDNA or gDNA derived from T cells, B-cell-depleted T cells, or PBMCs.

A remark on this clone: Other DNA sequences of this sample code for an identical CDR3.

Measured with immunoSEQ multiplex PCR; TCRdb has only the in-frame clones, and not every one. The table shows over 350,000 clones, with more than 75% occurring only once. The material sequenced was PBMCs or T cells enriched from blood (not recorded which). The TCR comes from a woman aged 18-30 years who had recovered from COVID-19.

The CDR3 DNA reads TGTGCCAGCAGCCAACGCTCTGGGGCCAACGTCCTGACTTTC. It is translated as CASSQRSGANVLTF. This rearrangement joins TRBV3-1 (or the pseudogene TRBV3-2) to TRBJ2-6; D gene unclear. V was cut by 2 bases and J by 0 bases, with 2 bases left in between. The germline CDR1 and CDR2 sequences are LGHDT and YNNKEL (reference sequence). The CDR3 sequence is 14 residues long.